This T cell receptor (beta chain) originates from a study of control samples from healthy donors and cancer patients. Assay used: immunoSEQ multiplex PCR; TCRdb lists only in-frame clones, some missing. The sample comprises around 190,000 clones, roughly 89% of which are singletons, and 1.2% to 1.5% rests with the top ten. This CDR3 region has 18 residues. The junction had 14 bases not matched to a gene; V was cut back by 1 base and J by 6 bases. Germline CDR1 reads KGHDR; CDR2 reads SFDVKD. The sample was blood. This chain uses TRBV24-1 with TRBJ1-2, with 9 bases matching TRBD1. This sequence was found in a woman between 45 and 65 years old in good health. The chain's CDR3 is CATSDFPRSGTGRDGYTF. For the CDR3, the DNA is TGTGCCACCAGTGATTTCCCACGTTCCGGGACAGGGCGGGATGGCTACACCTTC.